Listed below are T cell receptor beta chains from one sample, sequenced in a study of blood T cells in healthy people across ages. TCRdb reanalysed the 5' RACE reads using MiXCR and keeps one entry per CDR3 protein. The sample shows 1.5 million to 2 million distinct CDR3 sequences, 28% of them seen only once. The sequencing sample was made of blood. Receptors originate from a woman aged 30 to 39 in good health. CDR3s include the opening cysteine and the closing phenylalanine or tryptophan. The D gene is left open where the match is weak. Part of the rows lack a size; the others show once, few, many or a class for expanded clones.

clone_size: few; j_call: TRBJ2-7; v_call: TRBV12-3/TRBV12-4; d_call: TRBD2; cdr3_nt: TGTGCCAGCAGTCTGGGACTACACACTAGCGAGCAGTACTTC; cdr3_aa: CASSLGLHTSEQYF
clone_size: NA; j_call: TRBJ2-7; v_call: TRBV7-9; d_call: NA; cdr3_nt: TGTGCCAGCAGCCCGTCTTTGAGCGCCTACGAGCAGTACTTC; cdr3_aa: CASSPSLSAYEQYF
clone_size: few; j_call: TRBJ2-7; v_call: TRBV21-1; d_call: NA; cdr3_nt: TGTGCCAGCAGCAAAGAAAAGGCGACGGTGGTTTACTACGAGCAGTACTTC; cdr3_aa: CASSKEKATVVYYEQYF
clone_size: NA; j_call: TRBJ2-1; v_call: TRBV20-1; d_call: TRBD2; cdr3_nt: TGCAGTGCAGGGCAGGGCGGGAGGGCCTACAATGAGCAGTTCTTC; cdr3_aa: CSAGQGGRAYNEQFF
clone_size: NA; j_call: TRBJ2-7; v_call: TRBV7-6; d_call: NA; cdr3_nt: TGTGCCAGCAGCTCAGGGCCCTTCGGAGACGAGCAGTACTTC; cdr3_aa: CASSSGPFGDEQYF
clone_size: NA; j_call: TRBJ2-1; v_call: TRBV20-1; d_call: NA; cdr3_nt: TGCAGTGCTAGTAACGGAGCTCGGCAGTTCTTC; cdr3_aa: CSASNGARQFF
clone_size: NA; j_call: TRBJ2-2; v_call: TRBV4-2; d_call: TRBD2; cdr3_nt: TGTGCCAGCAGCCCCTCGACTAGCCGCGGGGAGCTGTTTTTT; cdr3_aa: CASSPSTSRGELFF
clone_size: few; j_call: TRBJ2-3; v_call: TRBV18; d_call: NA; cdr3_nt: TGTGCCAGCTCACCACAGGGGGGCGCAGAGAGCACAGATACGCAGTATTTT; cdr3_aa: CASSPQGGAESTDTQYF
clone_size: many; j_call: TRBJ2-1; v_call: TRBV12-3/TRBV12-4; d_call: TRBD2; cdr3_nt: TGTGCCAGCAGGCCGGGACTAGCGGGAGGATATGAGCAGTTCTTC; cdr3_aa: CASRPGLAGGYEQFF
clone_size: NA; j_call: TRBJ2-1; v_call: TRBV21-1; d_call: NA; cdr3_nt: TGTGCCAGCAGCACAAGACAGGGGAGGGGAATTTTTGGGCAGTTCTTC; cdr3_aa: CASSTRQGRGIFGQFF
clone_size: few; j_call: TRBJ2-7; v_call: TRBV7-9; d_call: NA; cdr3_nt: TGTGCCAGCAGCTTAGTAGGGGCGCAATACGAGCAGTACTTC; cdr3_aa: CASSLVGAQYEQYF
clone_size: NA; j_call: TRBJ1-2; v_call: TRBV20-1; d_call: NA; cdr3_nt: TGCAGTGCCCCCCTATCAAGGGGGGACACTAACTATGGCTACACCTTC; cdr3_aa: CSAPLSRGDTNYGYTF
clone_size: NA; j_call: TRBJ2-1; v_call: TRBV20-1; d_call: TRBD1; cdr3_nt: TGCAGTGCTAGACCAAGGGACAGGGACGTGGGGAATGAGCAGTTCTTC; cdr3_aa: CSARPRDRDVGNEQFF
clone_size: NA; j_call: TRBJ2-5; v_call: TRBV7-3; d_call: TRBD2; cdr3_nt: TGTGCCAGCAGTTCCCAAGCGGGGATTCAAGAGACCCAGTACTTC; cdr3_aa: CASSSQAGIQETQYF
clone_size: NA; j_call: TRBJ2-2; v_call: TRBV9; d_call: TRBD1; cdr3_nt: TGTGCCAGCAGCGTCCAGACAGGGAGGAACACCGGGGAGCTGTTTTTT; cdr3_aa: CASSVQTGRNTGELFF
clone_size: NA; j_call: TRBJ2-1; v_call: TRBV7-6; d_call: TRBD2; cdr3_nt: TGTGCCAGCAGCTTAACTTCAACTAGCGGAGACAATGAGCAGTTCTTC; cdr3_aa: CASSLTSTSGDNEQFF
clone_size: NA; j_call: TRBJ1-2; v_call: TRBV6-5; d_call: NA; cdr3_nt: TGTGCCAGCGGAACATCATCGAACTATGGCTACACCTTC; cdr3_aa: CASGTSSNYGYTF
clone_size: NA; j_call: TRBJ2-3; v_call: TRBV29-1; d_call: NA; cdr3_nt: TGCAGTGCCGGGCTGACCACAGATACGCAGTATTTT; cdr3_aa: CSAGLTTDTQYF
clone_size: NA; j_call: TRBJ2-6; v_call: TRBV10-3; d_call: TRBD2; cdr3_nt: TGTGCCATCAGTGGGGGGGGCTCTGGGGCCAACGTCCTGACTTTC; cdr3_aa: CAISGGGSGANVLTF
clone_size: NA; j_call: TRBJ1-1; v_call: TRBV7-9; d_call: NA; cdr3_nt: TGTGCCAGCAGCACCACAGAGAACAAGTCCTCTGAAGCTTTCTTT; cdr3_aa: CASSTTENKSSEAFF
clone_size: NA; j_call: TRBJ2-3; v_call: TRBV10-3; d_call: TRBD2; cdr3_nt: TGTGCCATCAGCGCGGGACTAGCGGGGGGAGGCACAGATACGCAGTATTTT; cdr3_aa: CAISAGLAGGGTDTQYF
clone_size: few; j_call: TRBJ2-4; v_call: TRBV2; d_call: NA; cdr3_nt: TGTGCCAGCAGTGCGGAGACCAGCGTACGCGGGCAGTACTTC; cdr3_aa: CASSAETSVRGQYF
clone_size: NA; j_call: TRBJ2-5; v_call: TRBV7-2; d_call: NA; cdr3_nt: TGTGCCAGCAGCTTAGGTAGGGGTCCTGGGACCCAGTACTTC; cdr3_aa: CASSLGRGPGTQYF
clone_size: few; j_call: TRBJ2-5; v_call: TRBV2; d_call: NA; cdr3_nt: TGTGCCAGCGGGAGGTCGATGGAGACCCAGTACTTC; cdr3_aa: CASGRSMETQYF
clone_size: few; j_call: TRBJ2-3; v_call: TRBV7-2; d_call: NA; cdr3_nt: TGTGCCAGCAGCTTAGATCTGATCGGGGATACGCAGTATTTT; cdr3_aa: CASSLDLIGDTQYF
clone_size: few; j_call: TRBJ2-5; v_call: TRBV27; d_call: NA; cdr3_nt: TGTGCCAGCAGTTTCCCGCGCGGGCAGCAGTACTTC; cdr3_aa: CASSFPRGQQYF